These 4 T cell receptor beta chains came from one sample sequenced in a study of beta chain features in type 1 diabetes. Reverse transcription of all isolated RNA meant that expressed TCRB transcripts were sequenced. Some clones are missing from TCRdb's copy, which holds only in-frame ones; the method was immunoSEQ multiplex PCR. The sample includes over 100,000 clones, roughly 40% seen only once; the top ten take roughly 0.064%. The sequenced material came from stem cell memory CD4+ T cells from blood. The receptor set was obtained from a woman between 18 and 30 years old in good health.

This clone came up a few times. The CDR3 DNA reads as TGCGCCAGCAGCCCAACTAGCGGGGCACCTTACAATGAGCAGTTCTTC. Its translation: CASSPTSGAPYNEQFF. V gene TRBV5-1 combines with J gene TRBJ2-1, with 10 nucleotides matching TRBD2. The CDR3 covers 16 residues. Germline CDR1 SGHRS, CDR2 YFSETQ. Trimming took 4 bases from V and 4 from J; bases not matched to a gene: 8.

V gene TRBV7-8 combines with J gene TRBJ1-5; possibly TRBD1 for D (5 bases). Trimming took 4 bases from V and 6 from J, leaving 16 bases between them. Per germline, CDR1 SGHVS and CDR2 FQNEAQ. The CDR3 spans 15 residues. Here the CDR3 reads CASSYQPDNSQPQHF. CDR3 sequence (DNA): TGTGCCAGCAGCTACCAACCGGACAATAGTCAGCCCCAGCATTTT.

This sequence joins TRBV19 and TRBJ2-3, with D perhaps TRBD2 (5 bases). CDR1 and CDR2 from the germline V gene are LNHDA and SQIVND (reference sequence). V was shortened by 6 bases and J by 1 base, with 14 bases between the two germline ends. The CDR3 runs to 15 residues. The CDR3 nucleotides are TGTGCCAGTAGCCCGGACTTTCTGCGCACAGATACGCAGTATTTT. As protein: CASSPDFLRTDTQYF.

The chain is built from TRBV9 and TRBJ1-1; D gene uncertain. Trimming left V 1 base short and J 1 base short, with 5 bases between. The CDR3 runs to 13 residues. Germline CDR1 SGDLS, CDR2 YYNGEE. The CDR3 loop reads CASSVSPNTEAFF. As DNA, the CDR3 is TGTGCCAGCAGCGTAAGCCCGAACACTGAAGCTTTCTTT.